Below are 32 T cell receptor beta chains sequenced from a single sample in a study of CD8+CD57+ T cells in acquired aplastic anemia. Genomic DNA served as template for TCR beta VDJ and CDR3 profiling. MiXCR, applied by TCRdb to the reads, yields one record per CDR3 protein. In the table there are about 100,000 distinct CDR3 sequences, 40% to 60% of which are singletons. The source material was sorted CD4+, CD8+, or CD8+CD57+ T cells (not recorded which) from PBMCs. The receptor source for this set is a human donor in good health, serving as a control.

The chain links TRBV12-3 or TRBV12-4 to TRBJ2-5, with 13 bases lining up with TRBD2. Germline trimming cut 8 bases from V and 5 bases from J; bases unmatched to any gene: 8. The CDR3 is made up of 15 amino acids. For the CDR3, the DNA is TGTGCCAGCGGGAAACTAGCGGGGGGGCTGGAGACCCAGTACTTC. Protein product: CASGKLAGGLETQYF.

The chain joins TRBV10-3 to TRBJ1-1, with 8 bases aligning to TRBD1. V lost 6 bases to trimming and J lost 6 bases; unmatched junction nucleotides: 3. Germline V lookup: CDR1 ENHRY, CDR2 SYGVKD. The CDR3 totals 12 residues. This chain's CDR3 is CAISLQGAEAFF. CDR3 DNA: TGTGCCATCAGCTTACAGGGGGCTGAAGCTTTCTTT.

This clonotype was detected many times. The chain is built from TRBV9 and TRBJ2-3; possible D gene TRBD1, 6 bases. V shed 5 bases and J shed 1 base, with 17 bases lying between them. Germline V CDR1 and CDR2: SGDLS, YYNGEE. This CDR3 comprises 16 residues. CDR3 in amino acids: CASSITGSGGTDTQYF. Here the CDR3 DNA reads TGTGCCAGCAGTATAACAGGGTCCGGAGGCACAGATACGCAGTATTTT.

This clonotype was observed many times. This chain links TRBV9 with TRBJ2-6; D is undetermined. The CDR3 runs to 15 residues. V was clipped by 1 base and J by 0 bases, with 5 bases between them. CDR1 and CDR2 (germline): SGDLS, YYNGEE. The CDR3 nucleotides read TGTGCCAGCAGCGTACCAGGCTCTGGGGCCAACGTCCTGACTTTC. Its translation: CASSVPGSGANVLTF.

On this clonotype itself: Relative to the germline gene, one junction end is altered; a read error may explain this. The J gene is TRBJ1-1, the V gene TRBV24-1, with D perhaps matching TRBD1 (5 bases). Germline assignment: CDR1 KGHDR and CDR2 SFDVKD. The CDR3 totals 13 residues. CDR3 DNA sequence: TGTGCCGCCAGACAGCTCGAGAACACTGAAGCTTTCTTT. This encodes CAARQLENTEAFF.

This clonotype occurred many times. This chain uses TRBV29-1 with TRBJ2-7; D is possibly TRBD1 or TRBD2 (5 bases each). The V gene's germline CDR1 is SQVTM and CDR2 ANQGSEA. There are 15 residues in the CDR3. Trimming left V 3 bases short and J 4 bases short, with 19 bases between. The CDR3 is CSVEDSSRQQYEQYF. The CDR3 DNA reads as TGCAGCGTTGAGGACTCTTCCCGACAGCAATACGAGCAGTACTTC.

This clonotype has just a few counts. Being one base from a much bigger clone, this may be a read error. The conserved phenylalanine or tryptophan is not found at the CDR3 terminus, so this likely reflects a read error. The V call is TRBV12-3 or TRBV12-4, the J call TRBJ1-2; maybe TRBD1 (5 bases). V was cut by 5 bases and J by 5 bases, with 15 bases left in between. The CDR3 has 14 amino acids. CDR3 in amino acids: CASSTGTSLYGYTS. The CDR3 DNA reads TGTGCCAGCAGTACGGGGACTTCGCTTTATGGCTACACCTCC.

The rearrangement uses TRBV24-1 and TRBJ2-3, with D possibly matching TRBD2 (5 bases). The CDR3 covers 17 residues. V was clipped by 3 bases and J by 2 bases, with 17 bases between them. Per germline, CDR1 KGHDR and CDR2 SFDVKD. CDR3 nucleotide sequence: TGTGCCACCAGTGATAAAGAAGGCGGGTCCGCCACAGATACGCAGTATTTT. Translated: CATSDKEGGSATDTQYF.

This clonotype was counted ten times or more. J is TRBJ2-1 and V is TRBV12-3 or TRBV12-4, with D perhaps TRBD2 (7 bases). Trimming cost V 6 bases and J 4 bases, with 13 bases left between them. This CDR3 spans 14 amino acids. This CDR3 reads CASRGRGGYNEQFF. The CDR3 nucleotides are TGTGCCAGCAGAGGGAGGGGGGGGTACAATGAGCAGTTCTTC.

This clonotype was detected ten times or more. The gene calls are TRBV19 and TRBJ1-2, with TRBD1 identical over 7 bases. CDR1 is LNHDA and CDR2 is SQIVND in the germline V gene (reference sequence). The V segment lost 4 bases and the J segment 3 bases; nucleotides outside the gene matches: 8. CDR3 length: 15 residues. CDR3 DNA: TGTGCCAGTAGTACCCGGGACAGCAACTACTATGGCTACACCTTC. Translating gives CASSTRDSNYYGYTF. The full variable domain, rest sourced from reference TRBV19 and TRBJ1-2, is DGGITQSPKYLFRKEGQNVTLSCEQNLNHDAMYWYRQDPGQGLRLIYYSQIVNDFQKGDIAEGYSVSREKKESFPLTVTSAQKNPTAFYLCASSTRDSNYYGYTFGSGTRLTVV.

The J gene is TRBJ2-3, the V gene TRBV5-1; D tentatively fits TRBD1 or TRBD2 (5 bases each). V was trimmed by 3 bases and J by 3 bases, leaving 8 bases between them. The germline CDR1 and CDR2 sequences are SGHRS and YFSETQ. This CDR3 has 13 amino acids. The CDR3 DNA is TGCGCCAGCAGCTGGGGACGGACAGATACGCAGTATTTT. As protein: CASSWGRTDTQYF.

Here the CDR3 DNA reads TGTGCCAGCAGTCCGGCTCCCGACTCCGGAAACACCATATATTTT. Its protein is CASSPAPDSGNTIYF. The chain has TRBV9 and TRBJ1-3; no definite D call. CDR3 size: 15 residues. Trimming removed 5 bases at V and 4 bases at J, with 16 bases between. CDR1 SGDLS and CDR2 YYNGEE come from the germline V gene.

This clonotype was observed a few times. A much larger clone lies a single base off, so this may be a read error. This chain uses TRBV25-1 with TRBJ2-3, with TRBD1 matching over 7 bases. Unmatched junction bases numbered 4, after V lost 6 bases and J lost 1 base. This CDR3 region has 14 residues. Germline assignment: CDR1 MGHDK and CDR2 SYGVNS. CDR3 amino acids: CASSPGQGTDTQYF. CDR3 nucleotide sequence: TGTGCCAGCAGCCCTGGACAGGGCACAGATACGCAGTATTTT. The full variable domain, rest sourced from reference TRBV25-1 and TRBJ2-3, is EADIYQTPRYLVIGTGKKITLECSQTMGHDKMYWYQQDPGMELHLIHYSYGVNSTEKGDLSSESTVSRIRTEHFPLTLESARPSHTSQYLCASSPGQGTDTQYFGPGTRLTVL.

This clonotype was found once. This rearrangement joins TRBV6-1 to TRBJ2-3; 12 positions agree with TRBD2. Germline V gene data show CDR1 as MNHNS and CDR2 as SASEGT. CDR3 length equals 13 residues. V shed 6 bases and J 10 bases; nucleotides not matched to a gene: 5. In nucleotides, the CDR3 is TGTGCCAGCAGGCTAGCGGGGGGGATAGCGCAGTATTTT. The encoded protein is CASRLAGGIAQYF.

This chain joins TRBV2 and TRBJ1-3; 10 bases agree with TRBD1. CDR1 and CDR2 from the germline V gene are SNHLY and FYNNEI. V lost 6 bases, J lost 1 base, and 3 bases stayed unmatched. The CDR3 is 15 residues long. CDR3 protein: CASSGDRGSGNTIYF. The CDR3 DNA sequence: TGTGCCAGCAGCGGGGACAGGGGTTCTGGAAACACCATATATTTT.

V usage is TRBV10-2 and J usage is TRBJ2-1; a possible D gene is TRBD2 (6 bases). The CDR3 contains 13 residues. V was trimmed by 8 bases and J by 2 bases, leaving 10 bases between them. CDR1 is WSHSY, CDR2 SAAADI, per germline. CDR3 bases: TGCGCCAGCGGTTCGGGGGCCTACAATGAGCAGTTCTTC. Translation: CASGSGAYNEQFF.

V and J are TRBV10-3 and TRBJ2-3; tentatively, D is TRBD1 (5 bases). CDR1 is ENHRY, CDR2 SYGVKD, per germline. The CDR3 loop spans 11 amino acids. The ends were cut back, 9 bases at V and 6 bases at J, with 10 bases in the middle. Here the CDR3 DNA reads TGTGCCATACAGGCAAGCGATACGCAGTATTTT. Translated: CAIQASDTQYF.

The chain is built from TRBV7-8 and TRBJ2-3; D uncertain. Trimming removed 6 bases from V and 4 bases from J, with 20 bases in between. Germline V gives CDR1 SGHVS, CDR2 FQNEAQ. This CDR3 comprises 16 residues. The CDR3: CASSVFAAQGPDTQYF. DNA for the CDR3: TGTGCCAGCAGTGTTTTCGCGGCCCAAGGTCCAGATACGCAGTATTTT. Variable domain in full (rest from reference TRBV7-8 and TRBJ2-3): GAGVSQSPRYKVAKRGQDVALRCDPISGHVSLFWYQQALGQGPEFLTYFQNEAQLDKSGLPSDRFFAERPEGSVSTLKIQRTQQEDSAVYLCASSVFAAQGPDTQYFGPGTRLTVL.

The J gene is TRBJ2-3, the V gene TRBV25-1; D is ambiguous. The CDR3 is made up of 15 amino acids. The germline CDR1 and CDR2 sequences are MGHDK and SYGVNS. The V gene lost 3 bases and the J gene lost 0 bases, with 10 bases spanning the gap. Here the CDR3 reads CASSDRTTSTDTQYF. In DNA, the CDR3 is TGTGCCAGCAGTGACAGAACGACTAGCACAGATACGCAGTATTTT.

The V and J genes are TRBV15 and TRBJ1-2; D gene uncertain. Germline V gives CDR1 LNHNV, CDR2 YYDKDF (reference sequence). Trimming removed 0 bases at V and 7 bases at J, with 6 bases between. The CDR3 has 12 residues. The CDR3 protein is CATSRDLGGYTF. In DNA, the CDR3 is TGTGCCACCAGCAGAGATCTGGGTGGCTACACCTTC.

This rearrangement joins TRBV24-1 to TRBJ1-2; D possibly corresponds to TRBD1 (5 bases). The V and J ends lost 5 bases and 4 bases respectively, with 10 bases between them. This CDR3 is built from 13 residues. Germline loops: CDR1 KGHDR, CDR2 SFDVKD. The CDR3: CATSAGTTYGYTF. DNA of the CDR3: TGTGCCACCAGTGCCGGGACCACCTATGGCTACACCTTC.

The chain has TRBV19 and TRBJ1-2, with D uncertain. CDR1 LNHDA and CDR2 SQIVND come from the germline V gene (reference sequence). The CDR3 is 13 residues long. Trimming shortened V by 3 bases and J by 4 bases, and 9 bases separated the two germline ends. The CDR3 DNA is TGTGCCAGTAGTATGGGTTTGGGCTATGGCTACACCTTC. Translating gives CASSMGLGYGYTF.

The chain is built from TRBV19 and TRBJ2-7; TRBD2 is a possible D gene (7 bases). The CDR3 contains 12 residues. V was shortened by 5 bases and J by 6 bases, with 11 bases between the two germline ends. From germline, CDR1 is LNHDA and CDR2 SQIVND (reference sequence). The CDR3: CASSEGGSEQYF. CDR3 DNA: TGTGCCAGTAGTGAGGGGGGGTCCGAGCAGTACTTC.

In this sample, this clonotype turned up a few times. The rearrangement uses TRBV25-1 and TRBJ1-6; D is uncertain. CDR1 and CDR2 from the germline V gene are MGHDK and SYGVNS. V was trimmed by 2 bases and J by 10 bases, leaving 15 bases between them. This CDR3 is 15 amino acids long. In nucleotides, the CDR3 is TGTGCCAGCAGTGAAGGCCAGAGGGTTTCGTCACCCCTCCACTTT. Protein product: CASSEGQRVSSPLHF.

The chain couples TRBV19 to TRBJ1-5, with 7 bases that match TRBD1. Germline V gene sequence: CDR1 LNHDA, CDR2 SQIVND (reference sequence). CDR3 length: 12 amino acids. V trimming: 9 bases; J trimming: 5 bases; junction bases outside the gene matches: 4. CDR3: CARGDSYQPQHF. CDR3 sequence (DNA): TGTGCCAGAGGGGACAGTTATCAGCCCCAGCATTTT.

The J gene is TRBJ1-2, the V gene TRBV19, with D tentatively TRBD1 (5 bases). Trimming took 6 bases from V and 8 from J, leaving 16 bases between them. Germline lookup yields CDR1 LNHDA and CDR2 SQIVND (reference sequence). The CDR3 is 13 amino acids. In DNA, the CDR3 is TGTGCCAGTAGCACGACAGCGTCCTCGGGCTACACCTTC. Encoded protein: CASSTTASSGYTF. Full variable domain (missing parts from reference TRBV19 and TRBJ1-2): DGGITQSPKYLFRKEGQNVTLSCEQNLNHDAMYWYRQDPGQGLRLIYYSQIVNDFQKGDIAEGYSVSREKKESFPLTVTSAQKNPTAFYLCASSTTASSGYTFGSGTRLTVV.

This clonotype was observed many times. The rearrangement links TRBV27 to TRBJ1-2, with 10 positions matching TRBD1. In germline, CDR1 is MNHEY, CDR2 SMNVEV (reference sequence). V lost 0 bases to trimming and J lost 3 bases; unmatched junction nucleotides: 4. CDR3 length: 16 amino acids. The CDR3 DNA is TGTGCCAGCAGTTTATCGACAGGGGGCTTGGACTATGGCTACACCTTC. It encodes CASSLSTGGLDYGYTF.

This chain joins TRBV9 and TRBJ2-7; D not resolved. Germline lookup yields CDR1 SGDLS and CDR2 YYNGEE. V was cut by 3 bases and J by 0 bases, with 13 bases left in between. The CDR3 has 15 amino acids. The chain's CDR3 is CASSAGPLSSYEQYF. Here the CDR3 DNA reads TGTGCCAGCAGCGCCGGACCGCTGAGCTCCTACGAGCAGTACTTC.

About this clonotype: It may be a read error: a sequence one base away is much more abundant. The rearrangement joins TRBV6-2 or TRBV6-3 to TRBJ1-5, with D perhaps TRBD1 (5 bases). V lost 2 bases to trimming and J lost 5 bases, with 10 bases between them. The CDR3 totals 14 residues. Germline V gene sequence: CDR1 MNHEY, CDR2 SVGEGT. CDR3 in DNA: TGTGCCAGCAGTTACCCAGGGAGCGATCAGCCCCAGCATTTT. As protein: CASSYPGSDQPQHF.

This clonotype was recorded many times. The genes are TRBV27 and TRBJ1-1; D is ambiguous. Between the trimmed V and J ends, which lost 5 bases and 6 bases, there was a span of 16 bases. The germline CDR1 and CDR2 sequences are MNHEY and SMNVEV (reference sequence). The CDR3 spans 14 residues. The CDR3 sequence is CASSGPGRQPEAFF. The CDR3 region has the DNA TGTGCCAGCAGTGGTCCGGGGAGGCAACCTGAAGCTTTCTTT.

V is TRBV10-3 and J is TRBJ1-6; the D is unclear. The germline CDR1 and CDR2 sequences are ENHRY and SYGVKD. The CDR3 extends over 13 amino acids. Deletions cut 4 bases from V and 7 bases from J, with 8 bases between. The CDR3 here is CAISGDLNSPLHF. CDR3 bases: TGTGCCATCAGTGGTGACCTGAATTCACCCCTCCACTTT.

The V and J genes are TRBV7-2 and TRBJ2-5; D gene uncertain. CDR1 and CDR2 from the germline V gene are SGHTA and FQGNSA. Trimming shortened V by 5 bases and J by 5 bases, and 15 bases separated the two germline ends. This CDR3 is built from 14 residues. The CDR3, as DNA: TGTGCCAGCAGCCCTCCAAATCGTTGGGAGACCCAGTACTTC. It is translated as CASSPPNRWETQYF.